This entry concerns a single T cell receptor (beta chain). V dropped 2 bases and J dropped 14 bases, with 13 bases sitting between them. Germline V gene lookup returns CDR1 MNHEY and CDR2 SVGAGI. CDR3 length: 13 residues. This record belongs to a study of blood T cell repertoires in COVID-19. Study-wide background: Samples of COVID-19 (acute and convalescent) were obtained from the United States, Italy and Spain. The analysed material was cDNA or gDNA that came from T cells, B-cell-depleted T cells, or PBMCs.

In the source study's methods: Nucleated cell counts were estimated from reference gene primer amplification. Measured with immunoSEQ multiplex PCR; TCRdb has only the in-frame clones, and not every one. From that table come the V and J calls and clone size; the DNA was used to work out D and trimming. The sample includes fewer than 400,000 clones, roughly 85% of them seen just once. The receptor was derived from a woman between 18 and 30 years old with acute or convalescent COVID-19. Sequenced material: peripheral blood. The rearrangement uses TRBV6-5 and TRBJ1-6, with D tentatively TRBD1 (6 bases). The CDR3 DNA sequence: TGTGCCAGCAGTTACCCGGGACAACCTACCCTCCACTTT. It specifies CASSYPGQPTLHF.